This T cell receptor (beta chain) was found in a study of CD8+ T cells in alopecia areata. Study as a whole: Treatment with tofacitinib (6 to 18 months) was followed by 6 months off drug. The authors scored treated patients' severity by affected scalp percentage.

It was cDNA, reverse transcribed from extracted RNA, that served as the sequencing template. Clones were sequenced by immunoSEQ multiplex PCR, and TCRdb holds only the in-frame ones, with some missing. The sample lists over 250,000 clones, 60% occurring once. V shed 7 bases, J shed 5 bases, and the junction held 10 bases outside the gene matches. The CDR3 totals 14 residues. Germline V gene data show CDR1 as SQVTM and CDR2 as ANQGSEA. The sample's treatment: oral pan-JAK inhibitor, 5-10 mg twice daily. The chain is built from TRBV29-1 and TRBJ2-1, with 8 bases lining up with TRBD1. Sequencing was performed on CD4+ T cells sorted from blood, taken at week 52, from a patient treated with tofacitinib. The sequence was collected from a human donor with alopecia areata. CDR3 region: CSAMNRGMNNEQFF. The CDR3 DNA reads TGCAGCGCCATGAACAGGGGGATGAACAATGAGCAGTTCTTC.